This entry lists 5 T cell receptor beta chains sequenced from one sample in a study of T cell repertoires in urothelial bladder cancer. The repertoire was sequenced with immunoSEQ multiplex PCR; TCRdb's copy has only in-frame clones and lacks some. The table shows approximately 9,800 clones, with about 54% occurring only once. Specimen: tumor-infiltrating cells from bladder cancer. The receptor set was obtained from a human donor with urothelial carcinoma.

The chain combines TRBV25-1 with TRBJ1-1, with 7 bases matching TRBD1. V gave up 8 bases and J gave up 0 bases; unmatched junction bases: 9. There are 15 residues in the CDR3. Germline V gene data show CDR1 as MGHDK and CDR2 as SYGVNS. The CDR3 reads CASHTGVGLNTEAFF. The CDR3 DNA reads TGTGCCAGCCATACAGGGGTTGGTCTGAACACTGAAGCTTTCTTT.

The V gene is TRBV10-3, the J gene TRBJ1-2; 7 nucleotides agree with TRBD1. Germline V CDR1 and CDR2: ENHRY, SYGVKD. V gave up 3 bases and J gave up 6 bases; unmatched junction bases: 7. The length of the CDR3 is 14 residues. CDR3 region: CAISERDRVDGYTF. The CDR3 nucleotides read TGTGCCATCAGTGAACGAGACAGGGTGGATGGCTACACCTTC.

The chain joins TRBV7-2 to TRBJ1-5; 9 bases fit TRBD1. Germline V CDR1 and CDR2: SGHTA, FQGNSA. The CDR3 totals 15 residues. J lost 3 bases, V lost 3 bases, and 3 bases had no gene match. CDR3 residues: CASSLGTGLNQPQHF. CDR3 bases: TGTGCCAGCAGCTTGGGGACAGGGCTCAATCAGCCCCAGCATTTT.

The CDR3 loop reads CASSLRHGGSTDTQYF. The CDR3 coding sequence is TGCGCCAGCAGCTTGCGTCACGGGGGGAGCACAGATACGCAGTATTTT. The V call is TRBV5-1, the J call TRBJ2-3, with 7 bases matching TRBD2. The CDR3 extends over 16 amino acids. Per the germline V gene, CDR1 is SGHRS and CDR2 is YFSETQ. Trimming at V came to 1 base and at J to 0 bases, leaving 5 bases not matched to a gene.

The genes are TRBV9 and TRBJ2-3, with D tentatively TRBD2 (7 bases). The germline V and J ends were trimmed by 3 bases and 5 bases, with 16 bases remaining between them. Germline values: CDR1 SGDLS, CDR2 YYNGEE. The CDR3 is 15 amino acids. The CDR3 sequence is CASSALGRGQDTQYF. The CDR3 DNA reads as TGTGCCAGCAGCGCCTTGGGGAGGGGACAAGATACGCAGTATTTT.